A selection of T cell receptor beta chains follows, all from one sample in a study of T cell responses to AZD1222 COVID-19 vaccine. The method was immunoSEQ multiplex PCR; TCRdb's version includes in-frame clones alone and lacks a portion of them. In the table there are 250,000 to 300,000 clones, 85% to 95% of which are singletons. The specimen comprised peripheral blood, sampled 28 days after the second AZD1222 dose. The receptors shown here come from an adult who received the AZD1222 COVID-19 vaccine. Each CDR3 is given with its conserved first and last residue. The order of the fields is J gene, D gene, clone size, V gene, CDR3 protein, CDR3 DNA. The D gene is left open where the match is weak. Clone size, where shown, is once, few, many, or a class for clones that have expanded.

TRBJ2-5 | TRBD2 | - | TRBV28 | CASSLQAGVQETQYF | TGTGCCAGCAGTTTACAAGCGGGGGTCCAAGAGACCCAGTACTTC
TRBJ2-7 | - | - | TRBV5-1 | CASSFGGQSPYEQYF | TGCGCCAGCAGCTTCGGAGGACAAAGCCCCTACGAGCAGTACTTC
TRBJ1-2 | - | - | TRBV5-5 | CASSLDVGKNYGYTF | TGTGCCAGCAGCTTGGATGTTGGGAAGAACTATGGCTACACCTTC
TRBJ1-1 | - | once | TRBV28 | CASRDALTEAFF | TGTGCCAGCCGGGACGCCCTCACTGAAGCTTTCTTT
TRBJ1-4 | - | - | TRBV9 | CASSVGQGGEKLFF | TGTGCCAGCAGCGTAGGCCAGGGAGGAGAAAAACTGTTTTTT
TRBJ2-7 | - | - | TRBV6-6 | CASSRRQASYEQYF | TGTGCCAGCAGCCGACGACAGGCCTCCTACGAGCAGTACTTC
TRBJ1-1 | - | - | TRBV14 | CASSRVRRGTEAFF | TGTGCCAGCAGCCGAGTAAGGCGTGGCACTGAAGCTTTCTTT
TRBJ2-7 | TRBD1 | once | TRBV28 | CATSSGQGGYEQYF | TGTGCCACTTCATCGGGACAGGGGGGCTACGAGCAGTACTTC
TRBJ2-3 | TRBD1 | once | TRBV6-2/TRBV6-3 | CASSWQGAEDTQYF | TGTGCCAGCAGTTGGCAGGGGGCAGAAGATACGCAGTATTTT
TRBJ2-5 | - | - | TRBV18 | CASSPNQETQYF | TGTGCCAGCTCACCCAACCAAGAGACCCAGTACTTC
TRBJ2-1 | - | - | TRBV2 | CASRAGEQFF | TGTGCCAGCAGGGCCGGTGAGCAGTTCTTC
TRBJ1-3 | - | - | TRBV19 | CASSPAGGSGNTIYF | TGTGCCAGTAGTCCTGCGGGGGGTTCTGGAAACACCATATATTTT
TRBJ2-1 | - | - | TRBV27 | CASRLLGSYNEQFF | TGTGCCAGCAGGCTCCTGGGCTCCTACAATGAGCAGTTCTTC
TRBJ1-2 | - | - | TRBV6-6 | CASSRSHGVKNGYTF | TGTGCCAGCAGTCGATCGCACGGGGTTAAAAATGGCTACACCTTC
TRBJ1-5 | - | many | TRBV5-6 | CASSPGLGTQPQHF | TGTGCCAGCAGCCCGGGCCTCGGAACTCAGCCCCAGCATTTT
TRBJ2-7 | - | - | TRBV5-4 | CASSSDRYRYEQYF | TGTGCCAGCAGCTCCGACAGGTACAGGTACGAGCAGTACTTC
TRBJ2-5 | - | - | TRBV24-1 | CATSDTGIRGETQYF | TGTGCCACCAGTGATACAGGGATACGAGGGGAGACCCAGTACTTC
TRBJ1-1 | - | - | TRBV7-9 | CASSLGPNPEAFF | TGTGCCAGCAGCTTAGGCCCCAACCCCGAAGCTTTCTTT
TRBJ2-7 | TRBD1 | - | TRBV28 | CASSLSQGAYEQYF | TGTGCCAGCAGTTTAAGTCAGGGGGCATACGAGCAGTACTTC
TRBJ1-2 | - | - | TRBV28 | CASTSPGAGGYTF | TGTGCCAGCACCTCCCCCGGGGCAGGAGGCTACACCTTC
TRBJ1-1 | - | - | TRBV21-1 | CASSKADSFGTEAFF | TGTGCCAGCAGCAAAGCAGACAGCTTCGGCACTGAAGCTTTCTTT
TRBJ1-6 | - | - | TRBV2 | CASSGGPWDNSPLHF | TGTGCCAGCAGTGGTGGTCCTTGGGATAATTCACCCCTCCACTTT
TRBJ2-1 | TRBD2 | - | TRBV5-1 | CASSFIAGGSYNEQFF | TGCGCCAGCAGCTTTATAGCGGGTGGCTCCTACAATGAGCAGTTCTTC
TRBJ1-1 | - | - | TRBV5-1 | CASSLEHNTEAFF | TGCGCCAGCAGCTTAGAACACAACACTGAAGCTTTCTTT
TRBJ2-7 | - | - | TRBV28 | CASRQQGPSSYEQYF | TGTGCCAGCAGACAACAGGGCCCTAGCTCCTACGAGCAGTACTTC
TRBJ2-7 | TRBD2 | once | TRBV6-5 | CASSYVLAGEDMRQYF | TGTGCCAGCAGTTACGTACTAGCGGGAGAGGATATGAGGCAGTACTTC
TRBJ1-1 | - | - | TRBV9 | CASRGDTEAFF | TGTGCCAGCAGGGGGGACACTGAAGCTTTCTTT
TRBJ2-7 | TRBD2 | - | TRBV7-9 | CASSMGLAYYEQYF | TGTGCCAGCAGCATGGGACTAGCCTACTACGAGCAGTACTTC
TRBJ2-5 | TRBD1 | - | TRBV27 | CASTLGTGGTQYF | TGTGCCAGCACCCTGGGGACAGGGGGGACCCAGTACTTC
TRBJ1-2 | - | - | TRBV28 | CASSLGQPLGYTF | TGTGCCAGCAGTTTAGGGCAGCCTCTTGGCTACACCTTC
TRBJ2-7 | TRBD1 | - | TRBV7-9 | CASSRSNRGRYEQYF | TGTGCCAGCAGCCGCAGCAACAGGGGGCGGTACGAGCAGTACTTC
TRBJ1-1 | - | once | TRBV30 | CAWSVLGSSFF | TGTGCCTGGAGTGTACTTGGGTCTTCTTTCTTT
TRBJ1-2 | - | - | TRBV28 | CASSPGRFYGYTF | TGTGCCAGCAGTCCTGGACGGTTCTATGGCTACACCTTC
TRBJ1-5 | - | - | TRBV6-2/TRBV6-3 | CASSRTRNQPQHF | TGTGCCAGCAGTCGGACCCGCAATCAGCCCCAGCATTTT
TRBJ2-2 | TRBD1 | - | TRBV2 | CASRGTASNTGELFF | TGTGCCAGCAGGGGGACAGCCTCGAACACCGGGGAGCTGTTTTTT
TRBJ1-2 | - | - | TRBV18 | CASSPAGWHGYTF | TGTGCCAGCTCACCGGCGGGCTGGCATGGCTACACCTTC
TRBJ2-1 | - | - | TRBV9 | CASSVAGGSYNEQFF | TGTGCCAGCAGCGTAGCTGGCGGGTCCTACAATGAGCAGTTCTTC